The clone carrying this TCR beta chain was seen just once. The antigen is not known. The source of the sample is a study of CD4 T cells in relation to SARS-CoV-2 and coronaviruses. Overall study: A couple of subjects were Hispanic; patients were 7 or 8 males and a few females.

Germline V gene lookup returns CDR1 MNHEY and CDR2 SVGEGT. This CDR3 is built from 14 residues. The V segment lost 3 bases and the J segment 6 bases; nucleotides outside the gene matches: 5. Assay: immunoSEQ multiplex PCR; the TCRdb copy retains only in-frame clones and omits some. The data hold about 35,000 clones, with approximately 83% observed a single time. The chain recombines TRBV6-2 or TRBV6-3 with TRBJ2-3; 8 positions match TRBD2. The source material was naive CD4+ T cells from PBMCs, cultured in vitro. As for subset: naive CD4+ T cells isolated by negative enrichment. The TCR comes from an adult with COVID-19. CDR3 nucleotide sequence: TGTGCCAGCAGTTATGCGGGAGGAGTGGATACGCAGTATTTT. This encodes CASSYAGGVDTQYF.